Listed here are 3 T cell receptor beta chains from one sample, sequenced in a study of T cell responses to AZD1222 COVID-19 vaccine. The method was immunoSEQ multiplex PCR; TCRdb's version includes in-frame clones alone and lacks a portion of them. The data contain over 150,000 clones, roughly nine tenths of them singletons. This specimen consisted of peripheral blood, obtained on day 0 of AZD1222 vaccination. All receptors come from an adult in good health.

This clone was observed a handful of times. The chain recombines TRBV4-1 with TRBJ1-5; tentative D call: TRBD1 (6 bases). CDR3 length equals 14 residues. V was shortened by 0 bases and J by 7 bases, with 10 bases between the two germline ends. Germline V gene lookup returns CDR1 MGHRA and CDR2 YSYEKL. The CDR3: CASSQEGGLQPQHF. CDR3 DNA: TGCGCCAGCAGCCAAGAGGGGGGCTTACAGCCCCAGCATTTT.

The CDR3 nucleotides read TGTGCCAGCAGCCCCGCGGGACAGTACAATCAGCCCCAGCATTTT. Translation: CASSPAGQYNQPQHF. The chain links TRBV7-2 to TRBJ1-5, with 7 nucleotides matching TRBD1. The CDR3 runs 15 residues. Germline CDR1 SGHTA, CDR2 FQGNSA. Trimming cost V 5 bases and J 3 bases; bases outside gene matches: 7.

This rearrangement joins TRBV7-3 to TRBJ1-1; no reliable D call. This CDR3 comprises 15 residues. V was shortened by 1 base and J by 7 bases, with 16 bases between the two germline ends. Germline V gene data show CDR1 as SGHTA and CDR2 as FQGTGA. CDR3 sequence: CASSLMATPGGEAFF. In DNA, the CDR3 is TGTGCCAGCAGCTTAATGGCCACCCCAGGTGGTGAAGCTTTCTTT.